This note documents a single TCR beta chain sequence. Its antigen is undetermined. These data are taken from a study of shared clonotypes between healthy human individuals. Study results and limitations: Sequencing depth was expected to affect clonotype sharing among donors.

The method was immunoSEQ multiplex PCR; TCRdb's version includes in-frame clones alone and lacks a portion of them. The sample shows 100,000 to 130,000 clones, about 63% of them seen only once. The V gene's germline CDR1 is LGHNA and CDR2 YNFKEQ. The V gene end was trimmed by 1 base and the J gene end by 6 bases; junction bases not matched to a gene: 5. This CDR3 is 16 amino acids long. The chain combines TRBV4-2 with TRBJ2-7; the match to TRBD2 covers 14 bases. This receptor was taken from a woman in her thirties in good health. The source material was memory CD8+ T cells sorted from blood. The subset: CD45RO+ cells pooled with CCR7-negative TemRA cells. The CDR3 DNA sequence: TGTGCCAGCAGCCAAGTTATCGGGACTAGCGGGAGCGAGCAGTACTTC. Its protein product is CASSQVIGTSGSEQYF.